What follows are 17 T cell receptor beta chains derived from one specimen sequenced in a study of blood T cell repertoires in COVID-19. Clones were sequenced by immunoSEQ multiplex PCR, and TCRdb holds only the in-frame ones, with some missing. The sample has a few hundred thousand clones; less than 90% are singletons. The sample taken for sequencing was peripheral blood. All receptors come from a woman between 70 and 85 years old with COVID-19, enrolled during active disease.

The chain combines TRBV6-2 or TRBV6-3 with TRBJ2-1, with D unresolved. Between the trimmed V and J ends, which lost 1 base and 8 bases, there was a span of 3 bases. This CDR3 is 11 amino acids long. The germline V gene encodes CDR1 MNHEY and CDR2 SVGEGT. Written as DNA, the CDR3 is TGTGCCAGCAGTTACTTCGATGAGCAGTTCTTC. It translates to CASSYFDEQFF.

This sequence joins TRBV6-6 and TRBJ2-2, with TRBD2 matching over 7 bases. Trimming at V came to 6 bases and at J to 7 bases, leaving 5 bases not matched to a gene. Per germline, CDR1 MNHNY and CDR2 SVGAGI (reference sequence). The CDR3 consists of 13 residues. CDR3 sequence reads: CASRASGNGELFF. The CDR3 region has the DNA TGTGCCAGCAGGGCTAGCGGAAACGGGGAGCTGTTTTTT.

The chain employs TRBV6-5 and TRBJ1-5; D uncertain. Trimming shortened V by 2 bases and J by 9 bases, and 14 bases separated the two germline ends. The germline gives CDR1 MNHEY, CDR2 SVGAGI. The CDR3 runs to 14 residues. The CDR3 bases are TGTGCCAGCAGTTACGCGGGCCCGGGGTGGCCCCAGCATTTT. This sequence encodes CASSYAGPGWPQHF.

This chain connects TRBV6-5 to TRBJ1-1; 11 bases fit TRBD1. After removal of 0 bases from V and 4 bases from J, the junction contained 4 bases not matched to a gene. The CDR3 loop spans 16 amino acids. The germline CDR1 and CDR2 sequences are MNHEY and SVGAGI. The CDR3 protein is CASSYSGGTGGTEAFF. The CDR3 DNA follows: TGTGCCAGCAGTTACTCAGGAGGGACAGGGGGCACTGAAGCTTTCTTT.

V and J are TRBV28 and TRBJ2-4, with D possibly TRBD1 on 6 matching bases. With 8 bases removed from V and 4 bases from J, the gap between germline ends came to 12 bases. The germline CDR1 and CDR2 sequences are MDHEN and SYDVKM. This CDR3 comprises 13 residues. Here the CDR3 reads CASRLGGKNIQYF. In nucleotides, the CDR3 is TGTGCCAGCCGATTAGGGGGTAAAAACATTCAGTACTTC.

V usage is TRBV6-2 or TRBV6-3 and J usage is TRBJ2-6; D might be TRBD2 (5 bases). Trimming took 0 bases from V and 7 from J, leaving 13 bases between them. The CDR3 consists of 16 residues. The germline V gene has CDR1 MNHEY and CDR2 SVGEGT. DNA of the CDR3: TGTGCCAGCAGTTACTCATTGGCACGGGGAGCCAACGTCCTGACTTTC. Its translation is CASSYSLARGANVLTF.

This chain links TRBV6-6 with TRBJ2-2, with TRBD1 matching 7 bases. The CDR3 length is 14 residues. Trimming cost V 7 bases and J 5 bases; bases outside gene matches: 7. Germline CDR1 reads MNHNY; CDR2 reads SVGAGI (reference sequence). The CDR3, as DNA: TGTGCCAGCACCCAGAGGGGGCTAACCGGGGAGCTGTTTTTT. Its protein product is CASTQRGLTGELFF.

This chain's CDR3 is CASSLDRENSPLHF. The CDR3 nucleotides are TGTGCCAGCAGTTTGGACAGGGAAAATTCACCCCTCCACTTT. The genes are TRBV6-2 or TRBV6-3 and TRBJ1-6; 8 positions match TRBD1. Germline V gene lookup returns CDR1 MNHEY and CDR2 SVGEGT. CDR3 length equals 14 residues. The V gene end was trimmed by 4 bases and the J gene end by 7 bases; junction bases not matched to a gene: 3.

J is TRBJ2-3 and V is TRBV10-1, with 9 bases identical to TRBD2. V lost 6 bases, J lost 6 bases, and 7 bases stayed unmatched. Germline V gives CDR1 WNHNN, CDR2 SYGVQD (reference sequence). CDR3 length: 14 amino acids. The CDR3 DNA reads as TGCGCCAGCAGCCCTGGGACTAGCCCCGATACGCAGTATTTT. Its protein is CASSPGTSPDTQYF.

CDR3 protein: CASKGQGITEAFF. DNA of the CDR3: TGTGCCAGCAAAGGACAGGGGATCACTGAAGCTTTCTTT. This chain links TRBV12-3 or TRBV12-4 with TRBJ1-1; 9 nucleotides line up with TRBD1. Trimming cost V 7 bases and J 4 bases; bases outside gene matches: 4. The CDR3 runs 13 residues.

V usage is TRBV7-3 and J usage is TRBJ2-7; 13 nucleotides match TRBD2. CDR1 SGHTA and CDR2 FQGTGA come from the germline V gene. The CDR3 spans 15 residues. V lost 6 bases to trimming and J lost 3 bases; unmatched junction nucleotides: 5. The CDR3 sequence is CASSTSGGENYEQYF. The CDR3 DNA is TGTGCCAGCAGTACTAGCGGGGGGGAAAACTACGAGCAGTACTTC.

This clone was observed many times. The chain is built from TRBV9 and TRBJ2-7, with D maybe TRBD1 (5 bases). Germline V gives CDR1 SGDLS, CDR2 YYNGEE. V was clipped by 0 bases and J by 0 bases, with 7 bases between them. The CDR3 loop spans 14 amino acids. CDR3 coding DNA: TGTGCCAGCAGCGTAGACCAGGGCTCCTACGAGCAGTACTTC. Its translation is CASSVDQGSYEQYF.

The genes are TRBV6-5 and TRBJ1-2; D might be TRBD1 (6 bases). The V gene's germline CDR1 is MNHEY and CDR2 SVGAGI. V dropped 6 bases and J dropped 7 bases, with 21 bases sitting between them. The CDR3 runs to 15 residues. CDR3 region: CASSRIAGGARGYTF. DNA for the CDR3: TGTGCCAGCAGCCGTATCGCGGGGGGCGCGCGTGGCTACACCTTC.

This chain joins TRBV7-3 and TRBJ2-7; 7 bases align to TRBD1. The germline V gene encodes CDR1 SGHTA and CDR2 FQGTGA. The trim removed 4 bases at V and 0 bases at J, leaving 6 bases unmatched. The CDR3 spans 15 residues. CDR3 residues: CASSYQTGYSYEQYF. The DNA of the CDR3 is TGTGCCAGCAGCTACCAGACAGGGTACTCCTACGAGCAGTACTTC.

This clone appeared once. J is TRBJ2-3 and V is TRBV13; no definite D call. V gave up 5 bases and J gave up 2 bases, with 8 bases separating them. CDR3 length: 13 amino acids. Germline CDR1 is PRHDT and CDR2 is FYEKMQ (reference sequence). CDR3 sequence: CASSPPNTDTQYF. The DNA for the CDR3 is TGTGCCAGCAGCCCCCCCAACACAGATACGCAGTATTTT.

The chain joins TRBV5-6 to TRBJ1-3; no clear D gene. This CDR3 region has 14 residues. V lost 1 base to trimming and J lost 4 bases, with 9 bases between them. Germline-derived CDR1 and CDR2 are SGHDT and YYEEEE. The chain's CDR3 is CASSLPERGNTIYF. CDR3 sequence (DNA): TGTGCCAGCAGCTTGCCAGAACGAGGAAACACCATATATTTT.

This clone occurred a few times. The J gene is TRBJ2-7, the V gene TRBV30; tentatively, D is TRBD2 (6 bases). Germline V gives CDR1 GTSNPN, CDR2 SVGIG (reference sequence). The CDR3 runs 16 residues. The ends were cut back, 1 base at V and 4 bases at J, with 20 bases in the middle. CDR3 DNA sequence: TGTGCCTGGAGTGCTCCTCGACCGGGGGTAGATTACGAGCAGTACTTC. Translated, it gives CAWSAPRPGVDYEQYF.